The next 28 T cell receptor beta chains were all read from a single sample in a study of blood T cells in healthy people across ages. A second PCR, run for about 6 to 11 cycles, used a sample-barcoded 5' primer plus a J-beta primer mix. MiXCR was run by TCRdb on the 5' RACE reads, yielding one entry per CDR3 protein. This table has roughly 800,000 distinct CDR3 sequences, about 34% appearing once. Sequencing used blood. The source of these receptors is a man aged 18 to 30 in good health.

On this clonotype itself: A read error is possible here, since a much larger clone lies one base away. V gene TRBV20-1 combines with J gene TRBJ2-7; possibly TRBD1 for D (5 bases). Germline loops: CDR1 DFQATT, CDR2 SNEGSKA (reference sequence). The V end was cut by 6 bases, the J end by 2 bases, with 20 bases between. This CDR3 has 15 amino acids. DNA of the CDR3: TGCAGTGCCGAACCCCCCACAGGAGTTGCCTACGAGCAGTACTTC. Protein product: CSAEPPTGVAYEQYF.

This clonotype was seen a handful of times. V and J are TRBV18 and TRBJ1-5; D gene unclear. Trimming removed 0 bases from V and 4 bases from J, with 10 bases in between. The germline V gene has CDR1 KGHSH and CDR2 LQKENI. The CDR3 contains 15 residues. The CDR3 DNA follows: TGTGCCAGCTCACCACCAGGTACAGTGAATCAGCCCCAGCATTTT. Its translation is CASSPPGTVNQPQHF.

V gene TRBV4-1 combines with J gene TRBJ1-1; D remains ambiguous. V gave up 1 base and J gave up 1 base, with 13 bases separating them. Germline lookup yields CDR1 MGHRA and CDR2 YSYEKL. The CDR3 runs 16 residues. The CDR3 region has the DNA TGCGCCAGCAGCCAAGGCCCGGTGATCTCGAACACTGAAGCTTTCTTT. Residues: CASSQGPVISNTEAFF.

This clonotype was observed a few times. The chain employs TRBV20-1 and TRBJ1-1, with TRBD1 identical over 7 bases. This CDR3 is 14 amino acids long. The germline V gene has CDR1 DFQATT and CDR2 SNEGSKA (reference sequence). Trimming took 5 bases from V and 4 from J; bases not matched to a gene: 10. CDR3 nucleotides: TGCAGTGCTGCTGAACTTCAGGGGGGCACTGAAGCTTTCTTT. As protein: CSAAELQGGTEAFF.

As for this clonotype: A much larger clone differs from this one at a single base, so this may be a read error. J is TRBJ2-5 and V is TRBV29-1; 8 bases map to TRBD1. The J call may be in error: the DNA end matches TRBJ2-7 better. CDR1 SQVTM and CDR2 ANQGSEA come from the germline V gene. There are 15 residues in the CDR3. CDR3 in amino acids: CSVNPWTGSNCEQYF. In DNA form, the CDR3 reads TGCAGCGTTAACCCATGGACAGGGTCCAACTGCGAGCAGTACTTC.

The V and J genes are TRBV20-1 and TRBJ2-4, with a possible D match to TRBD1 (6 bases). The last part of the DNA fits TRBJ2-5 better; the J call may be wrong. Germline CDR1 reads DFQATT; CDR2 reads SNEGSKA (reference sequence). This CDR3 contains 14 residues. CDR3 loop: CSAREGAGQETQYF. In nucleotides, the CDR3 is TGCAGTGCTAGAGAGGGGGCAGGCCAAGAGACCCAGTACTTC.

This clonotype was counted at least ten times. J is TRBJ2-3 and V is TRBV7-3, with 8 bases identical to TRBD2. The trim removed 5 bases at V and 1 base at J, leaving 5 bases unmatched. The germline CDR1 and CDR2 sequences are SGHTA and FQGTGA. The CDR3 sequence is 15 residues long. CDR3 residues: CASSADSGGTDTQYF. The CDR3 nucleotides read TGTGCCAGCAGCGCTGATAGCGGGGGCACAGATACGCAGTATTTT.

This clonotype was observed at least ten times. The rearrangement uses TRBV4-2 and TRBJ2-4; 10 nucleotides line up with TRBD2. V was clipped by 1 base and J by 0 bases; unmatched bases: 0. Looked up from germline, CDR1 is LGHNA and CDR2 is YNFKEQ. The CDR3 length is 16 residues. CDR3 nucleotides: TGTGCCAGCAGCCAAGGACTAGCGGGAGCCAAAAACATTCAGTACTTC. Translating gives CASSQGLAGAKNIQYF.

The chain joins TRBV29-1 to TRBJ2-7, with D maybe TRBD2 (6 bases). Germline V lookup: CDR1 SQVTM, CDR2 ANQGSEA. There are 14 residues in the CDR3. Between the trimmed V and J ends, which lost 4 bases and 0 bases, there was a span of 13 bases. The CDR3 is CSVAGESHSYEQYF. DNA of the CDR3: TGCAGCGTTGCGGGGGAATCCCACTCCTACGAGCAGTACTTC.

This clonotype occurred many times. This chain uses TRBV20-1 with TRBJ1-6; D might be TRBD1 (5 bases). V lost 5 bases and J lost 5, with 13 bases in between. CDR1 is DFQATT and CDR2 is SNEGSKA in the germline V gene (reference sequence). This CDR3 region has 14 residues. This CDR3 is CSAFREFDNSPLHF. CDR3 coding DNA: TGCAGTGCTTTCAGGGAATTCGATAATTCACCCCTCCACTTT.

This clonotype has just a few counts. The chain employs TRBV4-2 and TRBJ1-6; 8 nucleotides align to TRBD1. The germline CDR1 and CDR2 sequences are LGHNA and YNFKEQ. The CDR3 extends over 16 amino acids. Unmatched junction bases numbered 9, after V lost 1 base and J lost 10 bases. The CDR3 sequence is CASSQAQDREESPLHF. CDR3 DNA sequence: TGTGCCAGCAGCCAAGCCCAGGACAGGGAGGAATCACCCCTCCACTTT.

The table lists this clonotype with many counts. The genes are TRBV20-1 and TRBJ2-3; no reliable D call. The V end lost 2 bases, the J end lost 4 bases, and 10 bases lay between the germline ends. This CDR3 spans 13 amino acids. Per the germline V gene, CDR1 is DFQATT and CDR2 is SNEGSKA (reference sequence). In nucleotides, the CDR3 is TGCAGTGCTAGATATTCGGGTTCAGATACGCAGTATTTT. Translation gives CSARYSGSDTQYF.

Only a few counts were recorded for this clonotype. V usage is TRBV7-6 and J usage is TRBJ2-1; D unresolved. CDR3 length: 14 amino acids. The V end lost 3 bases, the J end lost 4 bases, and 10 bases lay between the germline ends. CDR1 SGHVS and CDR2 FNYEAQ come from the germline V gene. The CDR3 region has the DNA TGTGCCAGCAGCTTTAGGACCGAATACAATGAGCAGTTCTTC. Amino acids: CASSFRTEYNEQFF. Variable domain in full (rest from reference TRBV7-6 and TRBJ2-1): GAGVSQSPRYKVTKRGQDVALRCDPISGHVSLYWYRQALGQGPEFLTYFNYEAQQDKSGLPNDRFSAERPEGSISTLTIQRTEQRDSAMYRCASSFRTEYNEQFFGPGTRLTVL.

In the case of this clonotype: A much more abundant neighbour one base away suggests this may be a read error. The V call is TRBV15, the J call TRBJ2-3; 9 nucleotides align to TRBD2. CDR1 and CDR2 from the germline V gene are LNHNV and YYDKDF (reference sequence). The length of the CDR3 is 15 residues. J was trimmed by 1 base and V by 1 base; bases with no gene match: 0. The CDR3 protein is CATSRVAGGTDTQYF. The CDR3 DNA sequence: TGTGCCACCAGCAGAGTAGCGGGGGGCACAGATACGCAGTATTTT.

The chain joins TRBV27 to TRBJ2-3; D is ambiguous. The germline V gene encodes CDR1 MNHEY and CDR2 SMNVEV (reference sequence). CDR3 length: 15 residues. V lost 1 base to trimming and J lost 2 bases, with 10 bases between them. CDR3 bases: TGTGCCAGCAGTTTATACCGGACCAACACAGATACGCAGTATTTT. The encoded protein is CASSLYRTNTDTQYF.

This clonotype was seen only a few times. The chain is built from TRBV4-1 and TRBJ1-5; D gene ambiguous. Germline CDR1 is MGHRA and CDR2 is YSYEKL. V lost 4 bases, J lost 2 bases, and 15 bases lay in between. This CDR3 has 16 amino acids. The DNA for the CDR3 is TGCGCCAGCAGCCTCACAAACACCGAGGGCAATCAGCCCCAGCATTTT. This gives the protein CASSLTNTEGNQPQHF.

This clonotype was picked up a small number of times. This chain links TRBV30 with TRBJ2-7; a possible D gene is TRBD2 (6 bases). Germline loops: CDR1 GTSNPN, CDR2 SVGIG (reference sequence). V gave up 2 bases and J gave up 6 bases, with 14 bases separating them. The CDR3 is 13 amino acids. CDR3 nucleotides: TGTGCCTGGAGTCTCCGGAGGGGAGGCGAGCAGTACTTC. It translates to CAWSLRRGGEQYF.

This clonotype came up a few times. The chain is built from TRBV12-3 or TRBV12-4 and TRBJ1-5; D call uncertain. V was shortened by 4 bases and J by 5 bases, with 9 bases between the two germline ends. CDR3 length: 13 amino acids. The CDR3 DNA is TGTGCCAGCAGTTCTCGTTGGGATCAGCCCCAGCATTTT. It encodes CASSSRWDQPQHF.

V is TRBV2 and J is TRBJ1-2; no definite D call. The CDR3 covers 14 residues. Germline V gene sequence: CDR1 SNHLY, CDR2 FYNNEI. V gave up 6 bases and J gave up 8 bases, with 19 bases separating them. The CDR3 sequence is CASREQWIAGGYTF. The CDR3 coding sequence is TGTGCCAGCAGGGAACAATGGATTGCGGGAGGCTACACCTTC. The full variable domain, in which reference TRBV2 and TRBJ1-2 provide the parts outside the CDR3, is EPEVTQTPSHQVTQMGQEVILRCVPISNHLYFYWYRQILGQKVEFLVSFYNNEISEKSEIFDDQFSVERPDGSNFTLKIRSTKLEDSAMYFCASREQWIAGGYTFGSGTRLTVV.

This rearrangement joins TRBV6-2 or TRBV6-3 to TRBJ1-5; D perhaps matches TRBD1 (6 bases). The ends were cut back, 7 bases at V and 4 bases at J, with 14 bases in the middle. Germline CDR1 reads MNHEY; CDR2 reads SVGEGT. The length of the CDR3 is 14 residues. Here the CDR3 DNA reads TGTGCCAGCAATCCAGGGGACCGTAATCAGCCCCAGCATTTT. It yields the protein CASNPGDRNQPQHF.

CDR3 sequence (DNA): TGTGCCAGCAGCTTAGCGCCCCGGACAGGGGGACCGAGCAATCAGCCCCAGCATTTT. Encoded protein: CASSLAPRTGGPSNQPQHF. The chain carries TRBV7-8 and TRBJ1-5, with 10 bases lining up with TRBD1. V was pared by 0 bases and J by 1 base, with 9 bases of the junction left unmatched. Per germline, CDR1 SGHVS and CDR2 FQNEAQ. The CDR3 extends over 19 amino acids.

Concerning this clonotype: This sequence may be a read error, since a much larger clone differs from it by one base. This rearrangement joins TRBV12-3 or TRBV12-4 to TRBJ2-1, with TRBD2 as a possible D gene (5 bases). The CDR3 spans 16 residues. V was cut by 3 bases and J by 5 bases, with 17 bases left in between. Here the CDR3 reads CASSFGALAPNNEQFF. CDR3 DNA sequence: TGTGCCAGCAGTTTCGGTGCGCTAGCACCTAACAATGAGCAGTTCTTC.

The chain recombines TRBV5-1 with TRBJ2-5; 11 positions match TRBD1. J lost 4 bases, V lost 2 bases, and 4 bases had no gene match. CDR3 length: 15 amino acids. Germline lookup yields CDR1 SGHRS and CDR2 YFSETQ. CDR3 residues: CASSFGQGATETQYF. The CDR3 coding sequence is TGCGCCAGCAGCTTCGGACAGGGGGCAACAGAGACCCAGTACTTC. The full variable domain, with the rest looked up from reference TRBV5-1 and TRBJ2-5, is KAGVTQTPRYLIKTRGQQVTLSCSPISGHRSVSWYQQTPGQGLQFLFEYFSETQRNKGNFPGRFSGRQFSNSRSEMNVSTLELGDSALYLCASSFGQGATETQYFGPGTRLLVL.

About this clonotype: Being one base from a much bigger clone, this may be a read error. Written as DNA, the CDR3 is TGCAGCGTTGAGGGACAGACATACGATGAGCAGTTCTTC. Protein sequence: CSVEGQTYDEQFF. The chain carries TRBV29-1 and TRBJ2-1; 7 positions agree with TRBD1. The CDR3 sequence is 13 residues long. Losses at the gene ends were 3 bases for V and 8 bases for J; bases not matched to a gene: 7. In germline, CDR1 is SQVTM, CDR2 ANQGSEA.

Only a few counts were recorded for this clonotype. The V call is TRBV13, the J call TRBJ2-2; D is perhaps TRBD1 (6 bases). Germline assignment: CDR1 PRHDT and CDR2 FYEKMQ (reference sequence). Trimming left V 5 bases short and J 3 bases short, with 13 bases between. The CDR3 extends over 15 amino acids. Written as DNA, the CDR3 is TGTGCCAGCAGCACAACCCGGACAGACACCGGGGAGCTGTTTTTT. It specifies CASSTTRTDTGELFF.

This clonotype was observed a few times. CDR3 sequence reads: CATSDSGYTDTQYF. The CDR3 coding sequence is TGTGCCACCAGTGATTCGGGCTACACAGATACGCAGTATTTT. The chain links TRBV24-1 to TRBJ2-3; D remains ambiguous. The V gene lost 2 bases and the J gene lost 2 bases, with 7 bases spanning the gap. This CDR3 is 14 amino acids long. Per germline, CDR1 KGHDR and CDR2 SFDVKD.

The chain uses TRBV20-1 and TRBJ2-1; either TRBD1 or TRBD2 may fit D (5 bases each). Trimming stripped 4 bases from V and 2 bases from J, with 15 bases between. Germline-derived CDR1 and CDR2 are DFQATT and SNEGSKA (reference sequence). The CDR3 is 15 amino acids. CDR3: CSAIPHKGPYNEQFF. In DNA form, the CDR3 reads TGCAGTGCTATCCCACACAAGGGACCCTACAATGAGCAGTTCTTC.

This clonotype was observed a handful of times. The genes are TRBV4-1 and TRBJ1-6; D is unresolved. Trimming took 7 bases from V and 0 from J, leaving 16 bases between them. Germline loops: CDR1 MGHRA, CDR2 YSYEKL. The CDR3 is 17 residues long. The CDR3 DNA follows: TGCGCCAGCACCCGTGAGTCGGGAAGCTCCTATAATTCACCCCTCCACTTT. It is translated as CASTRESGSSYNSPLHF.